This T cell receptor beta chain is from a study of cytomegalovirus exposure and HLA in healthy donors. The primer mix had 60 Vbeta and 13 Jbeta primers. TCRdb's copy holds only in-frame clones and misses some; the assay was immunoSEQ multiplex PCR. Altogether some 120,000 clones are present, about 8% being singletons, with the ten largest covering about 6.6%. Trimming left V 3 bases short and J 0 bases short, with 11 bases between. CDR1 is WNHNN and CDR2 is SYGVQD in the germline V gene (reference sequence). The CDR3 covers 15 residues. The chain uses TRBV10-1 and TRBJ1-1; TRBD1 is a possible D gene (6 bases). Sequences were obtained from PBMCs. The sequence was obtained from a middle-aged woman in good health and CMV-seropositive. Here the CDR3 reads CASSDQGKVNTEAFF. DNA for the CDR3: TGCGCCAGCAGTGACCAGGGGAAGGTGAACACTGAAGCTTTCTTT.